One and the same sample provided the 21 T cell receptor beta chains below, sequenced in a study of shared clonotypes between healthy human individuals. Profiled with immunoSEQ multiplex PCR; TCRdb holds only in-frame clones, not every one. This table has over a million clones, about 77% appearing once. Sequenced input: memory CD4+ T cells sorted from blood. This sample's subset: CD45RA-negative fraction. Every receptor here comes from a man younger than 35 in good health.

In regard to this clone: Different DNA sequences within this sample yield the same CDR3. The genes are TRBV6-5 and TRBJ2-7, with 7 bases fitting TRBD1. This CDR3 comprises 12 residues. The V and J ends lost 6 bases and 6 bases, in that order; junction bases with no gene match: 5. Germline values: CDR1 MNHEY, CDR2 SVGAGI. CDR3: CASRSTGSEQYF. The CDR3 nucleotides read TGTGCCAGCAGGTCGACAGGGTCCGAGCAGTACTTC.

The CDR3 bases are TGTGCCTGGAGGGGGACGCGGGTGGCGAACACCGGGGAGCTGTTTTTT. Translated, it gives CAWRGTRVANTGELFF. This chain uses TRBV30 with TRBJ2-2; D may match TRBD1 or TRBD2 (5 bases each). V lost 3 bases and J 0 bases, leaving 14 bases between the germline ends. Germline CDR1 is GTSNPN and CDR2 is SVGIG (reference sequence). The CDR3 runs 16 residues.

This clone has a handful of counts. This chain joins TRBV21-1 and TRBJ2-4; the DNA was not used to check the table's D call, TRBD1. TRBV21-1 represents a pseudogene. CDR3 length: 17 residues. In nucleotides, the CDR3 is TGTGCCAGCAGCAAAGCGCCGGTGGGCAGGGGGCTAAACATTCAGTACTTC. It yields the protein CASSKAPVGRGLNIQYF.

The chain employs TRBV11-2 and TRBJ2-3, with TRBD1 identical over 8 bases. The CDR3 loop spans 13 amino acids. Trimming removed 6 bases from V and 5 bases from J; junction bases left unmatched: 4. CDR1 and CDR2 (germline): SGHAT, FQNNGV. CDR3 sequence reads: CASSRTGGDTQYF. The CDR3 DNA follows: TGTGCCAGCAGTCGTACAGGGGGAGATACGCAGTATTTT.

This chain joins TRBV5-6 and TRBJ2-5; maybe TRBD1 (5 bases). This CDR3 is 15 amino acids long. CDR1 is SGHDT, CDR2 YYEEEE, per germline. Trimming took off 1 base at V and 2 bases at J, with 12 bases between the two ends. CDR3 in DNA: TGTGCCAGCAGCTTGCCTCAAGGGGTACAAGAGACCCAGTACTTC. Translation gives CASSLPQGVQETQYF.

This clone was observed once. The V and J genes are TRBV2 and TRBJ2-7, with 9 bases fitting TRBD1. V lost 8 bases, J lost 4 bases, and 9 bases stayed unmatched. Germline V gene data show CDR1 as SNHLY and CDR2 as FYNNEI. This CDR3 contains 14 residues. CDR3 amino acids: CASARDRGLYEQYF. The CDR3, as DNA: TGTGCCAGCGCCCGAGACAGGGGGTTATACGAGCAGTACTTC.

The chain joins TRBV4-3 to TRBJ1-3; D possibly corresponds to TRBD1 (5 bases). V lost 5 bases, J lost 0 bases, and 14 bases lay in between. The CDR3 covers 16 residues. Germline V gene sequence: CDR1 LGHNA, CDR2 YSLEER. Here the CDR3 reads CASSSRPQDSGNTIYF. The DNA for the CDR3 is TGCGCCAGCAGCTCCCGCCCACAGGACTCTGGAAACACCATATATTTT.

The gene calls are TRBV29-1 and TRBJ2-1, with D perhaps being TRBD1 or TRBD2 (5 bases each). V was pared by 4 bases and J by 5 bases, with 15 bases between. From germline, CDR1 is SQVTM and CDR2 ANQGSEA. CDR3 size: 14 residues. CDR3 sequence: CSVVPGGGDNEQFF. The CDR3 DNA sequence: TGCAGCGTTGTGCCCGGTGGGGGTGACAATGAGCAGTTCTTC.

This chain uses TRBV7-9 with TRBJ2-7; 8 bases fit TRBD2. The CDR3 spans 17 residues. Looked up from germline, CDR1 is SEHNR and CDR2 is FQNEAQ (reference sequence). After removal of 2 bases from V and 7 bases from J, the junction contained 16 bases not matched to a gene. CDR3 bases: TGTGCCAGCAGCTTACAGTTCGGAACTAGCGGCTCCGGGGAGCAGTACTTC. This gives the protein CASSLQFGTSGSGEQYF.

As regards this clone: This same CDR3 is encoded by further DNA sequences in the sample. The chain uses TRBV5-1 and TRBJ2-5; 13 bases are shared with TRBD2. This CDR3 comprises 16 residues. The J segment lost 2 bases and the V segment lost 4 bases, leaving 5 bases of the junction unmatched. Germline V gene sequence: CDR1 SGHRS, CDR2 YFSETQ. This CDR3 reads CASSLGLAGSQETQYF. The CDR3 DNA sequence: TGCGCCAGCAGCCTGGGACTAGCGGGGAGTCAAGAGACCCAGTACTTC.

The rearrangement joins TRBV7-2 to TRBJ2-3; no firm D call. Between the trimmed V and J ends, which lost 3 bases and 4 bases, there was a span of 17 bases. The CDR3 covers 16 residues. Germline values: CDR1 SGHTA, CDR2 FQGNSA. CDR3 in DNA: TGTGCCAGCAGCTTGGCACCGGGCTTAGAAGCAGATACGCAGTATTTT. Amino acids: CASSLAPGLEADTQYF.

V usage is TRBV6-6 and J usage is TRBJ2-2, with 7 bases lining up with TRBD2. CDR3 length: 14 residues. Germline values: CDR1 MNHNY, CDR2 SVGAGI (reference sequence). Losses at the gene ends were 5 bases for V and 8 bases for J; bases not matched to a gene: 8. CDR3 loop: CASSHPGGTGELFF. The CDR3 DNA reads TGTGCCAGCAGTCACCCGGGAGGTACGGGGGAGCTGTTTTTT.

The chain has TRBV6-6 and TRBJ1-4; D remains unclear. Looked up from germline, CDR1 is MNHNY and CDR2 is SVGAGI (reference sequence). CDR3 length: 13 amino acids. The germline V and J ends were trimmed by 4 bases and 8 bases, with 11 bases remaining between them. CDR3 nucleotides: TGTGCCAGCAGTTCAAGGGTAGGGGAAAAACTGTTTTTT. It is translated as CASSSRVGEKLFF.

V usage is TRBV13 and J usage is TRBJ1-6; D is uncertain. In germline, CDR1 is PRHDT, CDR2 FYEKMQ (reference sequence). The CDR3 contains 15 residues. V was shortened by 0 bases and J by 10 bases, with 13 bases between the two germline ends. CDR3 region: CASSLGGKEGSPLHF. In nucleotides, the CDR3 is TGTGCCAGCAGCTTAGGAGGGAAGGAGGGATCACCCCTCCACTTT.

The table lists this clone with a count of one. The chain is built from TRBV5-1 and TRBJ1-6, with 7 bases identical to TRBD1. The CDR3 runs 15 residues. Per germline, CDR1 SGHRS and CDR2 YFSETQ. After removal of 5 bases from V and 6 bases from J, the junction contained 8 bases not matched to a gene. CDR3 sequence reads: CASSLQGSLNSPLHF. The CDR3 DNA is TGCGCCAGCAGTTTACAGGGGTCCCTTAATTCACCCCTCCACTTT.

The chain recombines TRBV5-1 with TRBJ2-2; TRBD1 agrees at 8 bases. Trimming at V came to 3 bases and at J to 0 bases, leaving 10 bases not matched to a gene. This CDR3 has 18 residues. Germline CDR1 SGHRS, CDR2 YFSETQ. The CDR3 protein is CASSWMTGAPPNTGELFF. For the CDR3, the DNA is TGCGCCAGCAGCTGGATGACAGGGGCGCCACCGAACACCGGGGAGCTGTTTTTT.

The CDR3 loop is CASSLAGLTSYEQYF. The CDR3 DNA reads TGTGCCAGCAGCTTAGCGGGGCTTACCTCCTACGAGCAGTACTTC. The chain is built from TRBV7-9 and TRBJ2-7; TRBD1 might be the D (5 bases). CDR1 and CDR2 (germline): SEHNR, FQNEAQ (reference sequence). Deletions cut 0 bases from V and 0 bases from J, with 9 bases between. This CDR3 region has 15 residues.

The chain combines TRBV6-1 with TRBJ2-7; D uncertain. CDR1 is MNHNS, CDR2 SASEGT, per germline. The V end lost 0 bases, the J end lost 2 bases, and 11 bases lay between the germline ends. The CDR3 length is 15 residues. The DNA for the CDR3 is TGTGCCAGCAGTGAAGCCGGAGTAGAGGCCTACGAGCAGTACTTC. It is translated as CASSEAGVEAYEQYF.

This chain joins TRBV12-5 and TRBJ2-3; 13 bases fit TRBD2. There are 17 residues in the CDR3. J was trimmed by 4 bases and V by 5 bases; bases with no gene match: 9. The germline gives CDR1 LGHNT, CDR2 FRNRAP. CDR3 sequence (DNA): TGTGCTAGTGGTACAATTACTAGCGGGAGGGTTGCAGATACGCAGTATTTT. It is translated as CASGTITSGRVADTQYF.

Notes on this clone: With a much larger clone just one base away, this may be a read error. This chain links TRBV7-2 with TRBJ1-5; 9 bases align to TRBD1. V lost 4 bases, J lost 3 bases, and 4 bases stayed unmatched. The CDR3 is 15 amino acids. Germline values: CDR1 SGHTA, CDR2 FQGNSA. The CDR3 spells CASSSGTGLNQPQHF. CDR3 coding DNA: TGTGCCAGCAGCTCGGGGACAGGGCTCAATCAGCCCCAGCATTTT.

In DNA form, the CDR3 reads TGTGCCAGCAGTGACCACCGGGACAGGGGTGAGCAGTACTTC. Protein product: CASSDHRDRGEQYF. The genes are TRBV2 and TRBJ2-7, with 10 nucleotides matching TRBD1. The V gene end was trimmed by 3 bases and the J gene end by 7 bases; junction bases not matched to a gene: 6. Germline V gene sequence: CDR1 SNHLY, CDR2 FYNNEI. This CDR3 is 14 amino acids long.